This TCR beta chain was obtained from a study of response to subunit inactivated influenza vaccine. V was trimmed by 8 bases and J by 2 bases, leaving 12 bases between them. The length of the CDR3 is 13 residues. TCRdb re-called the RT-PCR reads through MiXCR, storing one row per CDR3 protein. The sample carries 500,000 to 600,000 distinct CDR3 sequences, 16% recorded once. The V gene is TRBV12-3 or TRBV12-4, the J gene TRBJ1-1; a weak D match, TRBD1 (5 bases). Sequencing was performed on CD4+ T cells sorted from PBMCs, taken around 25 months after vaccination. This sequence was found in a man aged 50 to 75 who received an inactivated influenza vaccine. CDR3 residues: CASVGQLNTEAFF. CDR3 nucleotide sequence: TGTGCCAGCGTGGGGCAGCTTAACACTGAAGCTTTCTTT.